A selection of T cell receptor beta chains follows, all from one sample in a study of technical replicates of blood from a few donors. Profiling relied on immunoSEQ multiplex PCR, and the TCRdb table lists in-frame clones only, not all of them. The sample includes under 90,000 clones, 85% to 95% of them seen just once. The sequencing input was T cells isolated from PBMCs. The receptor set was obtained from a human donor in good health. Both conserved end residues are part of each CDR3. Fields, in order: V gene, clone size, D gene, J gene, CDR3 protein, CDR3 DNA. A D gene is named only where the DNA matches it firmly. Clone size appears in some rows only: once, few, many, or a class for an expanded clone.

TRBV19	-	TRBD2	TRBJ2-7	CASSANGGNSYEQYF	TGTGCCAGTAGTGCAAACGGGGGGAACTCCTACGAGCAGTACTTC
TRBV5-1	-	TRBD2	TRBJ2-7	CASSLAGSPSYEQYF	TGCGCCAGCAGCTTAGCGGGAAGCCCCTCCTACGAGCAGTACTTC
TRBV7-9	once	TRBD1	TRBJ2-7	CASSWTGSMGEQYF	TGTGCCAGCAGCTGGACAGGGTCGATGGGAGAGCAGTACTTC
TRBV6-5	-	-	TRBJ2-1	CASARGYEQFF	TGTGCCAGCGCTCGAGGGTATGAGCAGTTCTTC
TRBV5-1	-	TRBD1	TRBJ2-3	CASSQKDRANTDTQYF	TGCGCCAGCAGCCAAAAAGACAGGGCGAACACAGATACGCAGTATTTT
TRBV29-1	-	TRBD2	TRBJ2-3	CSVSTSGEGAPQYF	TGCAGCGTTTCGACTAGCGGAGAGGGGGCTCCGCAGTATTTT
TRBV4-2	-	-	TRBJ2-7	CASSQVPGADEQYF	TGTGCCAGCAGCCAAGTCCCAGGGGCGGATGAGCAGTACTTC
TRBV6-6	-	-	TRBJ2-1	CASSYSRQDSYNEQFF	TGTGCCAGCAGTTACTCGAGACAGGACTCCTACAATGAGCAGTTCTTC
TRBV7-9	-	TRBD2	TRBJ2-1	CASSLSPLAGGSNEQFF	TGTGCCAGCAGCTTATCACCACTAGCGGGAGGGTCAAATGAGCAGTTCTTC
TRBV6-5	once	TRBD1	TRBJ1-1	CASSYQGAVTEAFF	TGTGCCAGCAGTTACCAGGGGGCGGTCACTGAAGCTTTCTTT
TRBV5-1	-	-	TRBJ2-1	CASSPFDRLVDEQFF	TGCGCCAGCAGCCCTTTTGACAGGTTGGTAGATGAGCAGTTCTTC
TRBV30	-	-	TRBJ1-5	CAWSVSRRQPQHF	TGTGCCTGGAGTGTATCCAGGCGTCAGCCCCAGCATTTT
TRBV4-1	-	-	TRBJ1-1	CASSQDEREGGEAFF	TGCGCCAGCAGCCAAGATGAGAGAGAGGGTGGTGAAGCTTTCTTT